Sequencing of this T cell receptor (beta chain) was carried out in a study of shared clonotypes between healthy human individuals. General study points: Blood was the sole source, and tissue repertoires probably differ.

Approximately 220 ng DNA, about 30,000 T cell genomes, went into each sorted-subset replicate PCR. The authors' processing: Junction-only sequences without quality scores came from ImmunoSEQ, so filtering differed. TCRdb's table, derived via immunoSEQ multiplex PCR, lists solely in-frame clones and lacks some. V and J calls and clone size are given by that table; D and trimming were obtained from the DNA. The sample contains a few hundred thousand clones, less than 85% of which appear only once. This clone was counted a single time. Its specificity is unknown. CDR1 SGHAT and CDR2 FQNNGV come from the germline V gene. V gave up 6 bases and J gave up 5 bases, with 16 bases separating them. The CDR3 runs 14 residues.

The gene calls are TRBV11-2 and TRBJ1-1, with a possible D match to TRBD1 (6 bases). The receptor was derived from a man aged 25 to 40 in good health. Sequenced: memory CD4+ T cells sorted from blood. The subset: CD45RA-negative fraction. In DNA form, the CDR3 reads TGTGCCAGCAGTTCCGGGGGCGCAGGGACTGAAGCTTTCTTT. Its translation: CASSSGGAGTEAFF.